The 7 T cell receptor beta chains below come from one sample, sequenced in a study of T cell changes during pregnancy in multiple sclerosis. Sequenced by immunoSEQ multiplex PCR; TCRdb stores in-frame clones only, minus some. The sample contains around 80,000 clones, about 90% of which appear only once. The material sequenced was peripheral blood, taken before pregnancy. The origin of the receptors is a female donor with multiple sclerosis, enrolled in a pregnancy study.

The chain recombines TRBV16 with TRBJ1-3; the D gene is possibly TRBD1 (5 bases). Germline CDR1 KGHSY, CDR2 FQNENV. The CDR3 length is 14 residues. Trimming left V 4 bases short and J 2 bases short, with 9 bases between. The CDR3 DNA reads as TGTGCCAGCAGCCGGCCGGGGGCTGGAAACACCATATATTTT. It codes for CASSRPGAGNTIYF. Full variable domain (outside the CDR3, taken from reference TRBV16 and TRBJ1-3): GEEVAQTPKHLVRGEGQKAKLYCAPIKGHSYVFWYQQVLKNEFKFLISFQNENVFDETGMPKERFSAKCLPNSPCSLEIQATKLEDSAVYFCASSRPGAGNTIYFGEGSWLTVV.

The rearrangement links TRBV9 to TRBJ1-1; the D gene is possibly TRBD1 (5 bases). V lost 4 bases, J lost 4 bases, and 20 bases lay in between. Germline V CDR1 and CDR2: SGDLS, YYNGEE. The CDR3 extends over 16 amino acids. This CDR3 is CASSPSPGSWGTEAFF. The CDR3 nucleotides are TGTGCCAGCAGCCCAAGTCCAGGGTCATGGGGCACTGAAGCTTTCTTT. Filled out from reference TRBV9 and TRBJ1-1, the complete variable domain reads DSGVTQTPKHLITATGQRVTLRCSPRSGDLSVYWYQQSLDQGLQFLIQYYNGEERAKGNILERFSAQQFPDLHSELNLSSLELGDSALYFCASSPSPGSWGTEAFFGQGTRLTVV.

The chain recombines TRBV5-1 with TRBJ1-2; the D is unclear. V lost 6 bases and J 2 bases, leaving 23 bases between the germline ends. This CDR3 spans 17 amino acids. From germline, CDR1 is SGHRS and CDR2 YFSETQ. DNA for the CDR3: TGCGCCAGCATGGAGGTCGGCTCTCCCTTCCAAAACTATGGCTACACCTTC. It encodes CASMEVGSPFQNYGYTF.

The CDR3 protein is CASRPHDNSPLHF. The CDR3 region has the DNA TGTGCCAGCAGACCACATGATAATTCACCCCTCCACTTT. The rearrangement links TRBV27 to TRBJ1-6, with no clear D. Per germline, CDR1 MNHEY and CDR2 SMNVEV (reference sequence). The CDR3 covers 13 residues. Between the trimmed V and J ends, which lost 6 bases and 5 bases, there was a span of 8 bases.

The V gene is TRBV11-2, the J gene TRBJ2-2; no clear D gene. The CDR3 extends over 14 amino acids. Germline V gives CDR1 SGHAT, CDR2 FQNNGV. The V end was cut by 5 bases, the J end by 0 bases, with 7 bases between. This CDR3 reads CASSPSANTGELFF. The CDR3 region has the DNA TGTGCCAGCAGCCCTTCGGCGAACACCGGGGAGCTGTTTTTT.

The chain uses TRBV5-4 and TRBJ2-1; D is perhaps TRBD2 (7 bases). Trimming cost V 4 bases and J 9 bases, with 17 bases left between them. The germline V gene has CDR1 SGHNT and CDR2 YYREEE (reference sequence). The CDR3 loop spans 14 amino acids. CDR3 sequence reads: CASSPRGGGTEQFF. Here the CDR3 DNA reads TGTGCCAGCAGCCCAAGGGGGGGCGGGACTGAGCAGTTCTTC.

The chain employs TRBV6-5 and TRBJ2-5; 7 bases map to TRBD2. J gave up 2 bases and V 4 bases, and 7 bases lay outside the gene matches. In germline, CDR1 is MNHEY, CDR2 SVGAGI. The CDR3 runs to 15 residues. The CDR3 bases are TGTGCCAGCAGTTTTGGCCCAGCGGGGCAAGAGACCCAGTACTTC. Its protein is CASSFGPAGQETQYF.